The clone carrying this T cell receptor (beta chain) was counted only a few times. Antigen specificity is unknown. These data originate in a study of identical twins. Study-level points and caveats: Low generation probability was overrepresented in out-of-frame alpha sequences shared by twins.

TCRdb analysed the 5' RACE reads with MiXCR anew, one entry per CDR3 protein. This sample has about 450,000 distinct CDR3 sequences, with about 18% found just once. The sample taken for sequencing was naive T cells sorted from blood. The TCR sequence derives from a man aged 50-59 years in good health.

The CDR3 protein is CASSPLRTGLLHF. CDR3 DNA sequence: TGTGCCAGCAGCCCCTTGCGAACAGGGCTGCTCCACTTT. This chain uses TRBV11-2 with TRBJ1-6, with D perhaps TRBD1 (6 bases). CDR3 size: 13 residues. Between the trimmed V and J ends, which lost 5 bases and 16 bases, there was a span of 18 bases. Germline V CDR1 and CDR2: SGHAT, FQNNGV.